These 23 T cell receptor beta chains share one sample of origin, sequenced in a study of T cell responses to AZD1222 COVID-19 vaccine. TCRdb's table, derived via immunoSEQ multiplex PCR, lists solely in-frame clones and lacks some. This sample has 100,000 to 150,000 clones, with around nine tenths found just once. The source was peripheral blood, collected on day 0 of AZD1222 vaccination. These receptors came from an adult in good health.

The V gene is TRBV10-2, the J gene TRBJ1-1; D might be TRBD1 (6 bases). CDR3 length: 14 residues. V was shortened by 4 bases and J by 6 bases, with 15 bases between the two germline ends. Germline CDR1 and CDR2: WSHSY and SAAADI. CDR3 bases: TGCGCCAGCAGTGGTACAGGGCAGGAGGCTGAAGCTTTCTTT. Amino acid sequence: CASSGTGQEAEAFF.

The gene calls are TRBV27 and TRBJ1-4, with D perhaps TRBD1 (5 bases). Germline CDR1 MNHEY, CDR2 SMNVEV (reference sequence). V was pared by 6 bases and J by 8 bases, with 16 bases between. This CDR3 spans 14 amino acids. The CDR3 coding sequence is TGTGCCAGCAGGAGGGGAGGGGTAAACGAAAAACTGTTTTTT. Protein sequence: CASRRGGVNEKLFF.

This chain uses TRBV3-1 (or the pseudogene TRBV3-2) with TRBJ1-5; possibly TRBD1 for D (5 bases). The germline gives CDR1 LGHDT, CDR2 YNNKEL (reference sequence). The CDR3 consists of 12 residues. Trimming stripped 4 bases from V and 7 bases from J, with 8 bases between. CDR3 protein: CASSRGLQPQHF. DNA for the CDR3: TGTGCCAGCAGCCGGGGACTACAGCCCCAGCATTTT.

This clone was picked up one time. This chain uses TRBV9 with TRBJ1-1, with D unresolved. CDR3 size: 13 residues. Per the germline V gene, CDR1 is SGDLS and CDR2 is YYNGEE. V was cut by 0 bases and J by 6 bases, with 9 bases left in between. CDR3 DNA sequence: TGTGCCAGCAGCGTAGCTTCGGCGGCTGAAGCTTTCTTT. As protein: CASSVASAAEAFF.

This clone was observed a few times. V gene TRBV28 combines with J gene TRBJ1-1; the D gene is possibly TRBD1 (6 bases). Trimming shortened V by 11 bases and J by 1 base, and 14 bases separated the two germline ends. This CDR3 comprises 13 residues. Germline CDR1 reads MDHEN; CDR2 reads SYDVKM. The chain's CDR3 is CAAKGQPNTEAFF. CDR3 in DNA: TGTGCCGCCAAAGGACAGCCGAACACTGAAGCTTTCTTT.

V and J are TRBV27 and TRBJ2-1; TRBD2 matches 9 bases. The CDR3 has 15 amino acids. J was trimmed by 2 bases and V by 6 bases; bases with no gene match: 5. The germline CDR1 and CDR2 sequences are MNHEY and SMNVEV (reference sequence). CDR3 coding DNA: TGTGCCAGCAGGGAGAGCGGGGGGCCCTACAATGAGCAGTTCTTC. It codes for CASRESGGPYNEQFF.

CDR3 amino acids: CASSIYGVMNTEAFF. DNA for the CDR3: TGTGCCAGTAGTATATATGGGGTCATGAACACTGAAGCTTTCTTT. The chain is built from TRBV19 and TRBJ1-1, with D unresolved. V lost 2 bases, J lost 0 bases, and 10 bases lay in between. The CDR3 has 15 residues. The germline gives CDR1 LNHDA, CDR2 SQIVND (reference sequence).

The CDR3 nucleotides are TGCAGCGTTGCGAACTGGGCTAGCGGAGAGGTAGGGCAGTATTTT. Amino acid sequence: CSVANWASGEVGQYF. The rearrangement uses TRBV29-1 and TRBJ2-3, with 7 bases lining up with TRBD2. The ends lost 4 bases at V and 11 bases at J; junction bases unmatched: 18. Germline lookup yields CDR1 SQVTM and CDR2 ANQGSEA. CDR3 length equals 15 residues.

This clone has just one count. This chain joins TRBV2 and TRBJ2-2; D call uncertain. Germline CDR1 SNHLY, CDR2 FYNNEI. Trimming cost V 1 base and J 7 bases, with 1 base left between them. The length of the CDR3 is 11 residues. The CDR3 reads CASSEVGELFF. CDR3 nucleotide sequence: TGTGCCAGCAGTGAAGTCGGGGAGCTGTTTTTT. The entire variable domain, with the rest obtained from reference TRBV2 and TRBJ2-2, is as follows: EPEVTQTPSHQVTQMGQEVILRCVPISNHLYFYWYRQILGQKVEFLVSFYNNEISEKSEIFDDQFSVERPDGSNFTLKIRSTKLEDSAMYFCASSEVGELFFGEGSRLTVL.

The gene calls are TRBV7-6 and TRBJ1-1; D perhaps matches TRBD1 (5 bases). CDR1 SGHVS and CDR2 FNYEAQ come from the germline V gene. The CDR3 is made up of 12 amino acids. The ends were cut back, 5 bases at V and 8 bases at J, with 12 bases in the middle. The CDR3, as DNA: TGTGCCAGCAGCATTTTTTCAGGGGAAGCTTTCTTT. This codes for CASSIFSGEAFF.

CDR3 residues: CAISEQTPGTGGAYGYTF. The CDR3 bases are TGTGCCATCAGTGAGCAAACGCCCGGGACAGGGGGCGCCTATGGCTACACCTTC. The chain links TRBV10-3 to TRBJ1-2; TRBD1 agrees at 12 bases. This CDR3 has 18 amino acids. Germline V lookup: CDR1 ENHRY, CDR2 SYGVKD. V lost 2 bases to trimming and J lost 4 bases; unmatched junction nucleotides: 11.

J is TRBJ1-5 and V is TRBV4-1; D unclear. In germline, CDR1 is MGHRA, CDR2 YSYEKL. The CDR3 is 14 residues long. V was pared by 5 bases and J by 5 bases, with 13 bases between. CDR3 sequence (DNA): TGCGCCAGCAGCGCATTTGGAGCAGATCAGCCCCAGCATTTT. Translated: CASSAFGADQPQHF.

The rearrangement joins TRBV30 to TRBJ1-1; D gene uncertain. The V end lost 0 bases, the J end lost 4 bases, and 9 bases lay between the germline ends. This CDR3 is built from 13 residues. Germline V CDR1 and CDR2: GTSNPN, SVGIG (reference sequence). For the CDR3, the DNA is TGTGCCTGGAGTGTAACGTTTAGCACTGAAGCTTTCTTT. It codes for CAWSVTFSTEAFF.

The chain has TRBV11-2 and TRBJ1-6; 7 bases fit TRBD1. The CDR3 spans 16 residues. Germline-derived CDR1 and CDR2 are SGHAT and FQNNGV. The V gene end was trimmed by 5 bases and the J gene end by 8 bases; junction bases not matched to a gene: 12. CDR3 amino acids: CASSPSSGQEYSPLHF. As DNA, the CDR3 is TGTGCCAGCAGCCCCTCCAGCGGACAGGAATATTCACCCCTCCACTTT.

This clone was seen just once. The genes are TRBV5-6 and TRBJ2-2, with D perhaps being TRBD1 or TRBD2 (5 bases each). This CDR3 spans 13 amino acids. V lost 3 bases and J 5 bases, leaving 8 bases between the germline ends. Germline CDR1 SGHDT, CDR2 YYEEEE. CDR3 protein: CASSWGWTGELFF. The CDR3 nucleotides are TGTGCCAGCAGCTGGGGGTGGACCGGGGAGCTGTTTTTT. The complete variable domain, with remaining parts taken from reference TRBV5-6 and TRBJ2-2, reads DAGVTQSPTHLIKTRGQQVTLRCSPKSGHDTVSWYQQALGQGPQFIFQYYEEEERQRGNFPDRFSGHQFPNYSSELNVNALLLGDSALYLCASSWGWTGELFFGEGSRLTVL.

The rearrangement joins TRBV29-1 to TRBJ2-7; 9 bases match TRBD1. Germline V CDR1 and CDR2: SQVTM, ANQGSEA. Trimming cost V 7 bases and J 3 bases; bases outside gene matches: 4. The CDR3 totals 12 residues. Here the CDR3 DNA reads TGCAGCGCTCGGGACAGGGTCTACGAGCAGTACTTC. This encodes CSARDRVYEQYF.

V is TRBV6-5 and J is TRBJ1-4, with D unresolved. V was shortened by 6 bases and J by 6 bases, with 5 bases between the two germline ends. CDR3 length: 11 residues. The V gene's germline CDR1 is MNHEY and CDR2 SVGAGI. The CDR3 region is CASRIDEKLFF. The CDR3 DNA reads TGTGCCAGCAGGATAGATGAAAAACTGTTTTTT.

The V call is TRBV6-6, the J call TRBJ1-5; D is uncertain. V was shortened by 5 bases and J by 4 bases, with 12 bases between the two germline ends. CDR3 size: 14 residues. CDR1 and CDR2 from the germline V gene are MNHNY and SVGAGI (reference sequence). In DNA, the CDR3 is TGTGCCAGCAGTCACCTGGTAACTAATCAGCCCCAGCATTTT. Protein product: CASSHLVTNQPQHF.

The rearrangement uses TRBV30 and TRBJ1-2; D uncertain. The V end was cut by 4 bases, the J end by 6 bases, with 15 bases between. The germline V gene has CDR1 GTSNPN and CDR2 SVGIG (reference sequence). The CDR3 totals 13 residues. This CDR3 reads CAWNPGIMDGYTF. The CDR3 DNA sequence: TGTGCCTGGAACCCGGGGATTATGGATGGCTACACCTTC.

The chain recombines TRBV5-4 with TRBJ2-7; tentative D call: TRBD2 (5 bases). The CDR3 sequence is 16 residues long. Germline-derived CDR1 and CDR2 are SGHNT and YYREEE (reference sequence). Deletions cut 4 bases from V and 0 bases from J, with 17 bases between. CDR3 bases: TGTGCCAGCAGCCACCCCGGAGCGGAAAGCTCCTACGAGCAGTACTTC. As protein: CASSHPGAESSYEQYF. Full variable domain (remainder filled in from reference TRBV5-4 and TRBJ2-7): ETGVTQSPTHLIKTRGQQVTLRCSSQSGHNTVSWYQQALGQGPQFIFQYYREEENGRGNFPPRFSGLQFPNYSSELNVNALELDDSALYLCASSHPGAESSYEQYFGPGTRLTVT.

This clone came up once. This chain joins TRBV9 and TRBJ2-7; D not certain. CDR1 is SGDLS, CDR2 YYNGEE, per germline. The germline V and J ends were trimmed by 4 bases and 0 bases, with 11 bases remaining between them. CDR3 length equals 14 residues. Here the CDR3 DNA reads TGTGCCAGCAGCATCCGGACCGACTCCTACGAGCAGTACTTC. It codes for CASSIRTDSYEQYF.

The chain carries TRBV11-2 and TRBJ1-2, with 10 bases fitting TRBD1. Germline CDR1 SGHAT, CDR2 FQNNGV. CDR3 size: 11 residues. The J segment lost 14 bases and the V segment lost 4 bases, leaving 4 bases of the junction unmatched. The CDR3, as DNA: TGTGCCAGCAGCTCACCGGGACAGGGGACCTTC. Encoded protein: CASSSPGQGTF.

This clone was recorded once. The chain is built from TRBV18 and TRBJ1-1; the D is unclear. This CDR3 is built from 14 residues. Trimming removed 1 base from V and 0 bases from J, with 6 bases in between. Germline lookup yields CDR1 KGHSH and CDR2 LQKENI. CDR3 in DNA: TGTGCCAGCTCACCACGCATTATGAACACTGAAGCTTTCTTT. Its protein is CASSPRIMNTEAFF.